This TCR beta chain originates from a study of human T cells and chemical hapten exposure. Study-wide results and limits: Large CDR3 similarity clusters arose significantly more often from expanded TCRs than from controls. Alopecia was present in the donors, so their immune response may differ from healthy people's.

Using its own MiXCR run on the RACE reads, TCRdb lists one record per CDR3 protein. The data show more than 65,000 distinct CDR3 sequences, around 30% seen once. This clonotype turned up a few times. Antigen specificity is unknown. The CDR3 is made up of 14 amino acids. Germline loops: CDR1 LGHNA, CDR2 YSLEER. Trimming pared 0 bases from V and 1 base from J, leaving 4 bases between. Time point of the sample: patch test 1, 2 weeks after DPC sensitization. Sample treatment: therapeutic diphenylcyclopropenone sensitization with weekly scalp DPC. This sequence originates from a middle-aged man with alopecia areata. Some clones in this sample may be carry-over from other donors' samples. This material consisted of whole blood, taken in connection with sensitization to the hapten diphenylcyclopropenone (DPC). The V gene is TRBV4-3, the J gene TRBJ1-5, with unresolved D. The CDR3 nucleotides read TGCGCCAGCAGCCAAGATTTCAGCAATCAGCCCCAGCATTTT. This codes for CASSQDFSNQPQHF.